The source of this T cell receptor (beta chain) is a study of blood T cell repertoires in COVID-19. Overall study: T cells, B-cell-depleted T cells, or PBMCs provided the cDNA or gDNA that served as material.

Original handling: For nucleated cells, counts were estimated from reference gene primer amplification. Method: immunoSEQ multiplex PCR; TCRdb's copy keeps in-frame clones and lacks some. V and J calls and clone size are as listed in that table; D and trimming were resolved from the DNA. The sample lists roughly 250,000 clones, more than 70% seen once, with 1% to 1.5% in the top ten. CDR1 and CDR2 from the germline V gene are MNHEY and SMNVEV (reference sequence). Trimming pared 8 bases from V and 6 bases from J, leaving 14 bases between. The CDR3 has 12 amino acids. Participant ages covered about 18 to 90 years across 24 US areas. Assignments of participants to cohorts depended upon their own reported clinical history.

The origin of this receptor is a woman aged 40 to 49 with acute COVID-19. The sequenced material came from PBMCs or T cells enriched from blood (not recorded which). This sequence joins TRBV27 and TRBJ2-7, with D possibly matching TRBD1 (6 bases). The CDR3 region has the DNA TGTGCCAGCCGGGACAACTGGGCCGAGCAGTACTTC. Translated, it gives CASRDNWAEQYF.